This T cell receptor beta chain was retrieved from a study of cytomegalovirus exposure and HLA in healthy donors. Study-level results: It was assumed in the presence/absence analyses that sequencing depth was roughly uniform across donors.

Of note for this clone: Its cognate antigen is unknown.

PCR involved 60 Vbeta and 13 Jbeta primers. Repertoires were generated with immunoSEQ multiplex PCR, while TCRdb's copy carries only in-frame clones and drops some. The repertoire shows just over 80,000 clones; the top ten hold about 1.1%. Sequencing was carried out using PBMCs. This clonotype originated in a woman under 40 in good health and CMV-seronegative.

The CDR3 region is CASSPSSGGVGGELFF. The CDR3 DNA reads as TGCGCCAGCAGCCCGTCTAGCGGGGGGGTAGGAGGGGAGCTGTTTTTT. The genes are TRBV4-1 and TRBJ2-2, with TRBD2 matching 12 bases. CDR3 length: 16 amino acids. V gave up 4 bases and J gave up 8 bases; unmatched junction bases: 8. Looked up from germline, CDR1 is MGHRA and CDR2 is YSYEKL.